This T cell receptor (beta chain) derives from a study of PD-1 blockade in classical Hodgkin lymphoma. This clone turned up a few times. Its antigen is as yet unknown. Overall study results and limits: Baseline TCR diversity was reportedly lower in newly diagnosed patients than in healthy donors. It was reported as lower still in relapsed/refractory patients.

Each and every patient relapsed after autologous stem cell transplantation, and patients got differing brentuximab vedotin exposure. Produced via immunoSEQ multiplex PCR; TCRdb's table is partial and in-frame only. The repertoire includes about 94,000 clones, about 88% of them detected once, and around 10% sits in the top ten. The sample here was peripheral blood mononuclear cells (PBMCs), taken before the second cycle of nivolumab. This receptor was taken from a human donor with classical Hodgkin lymphoma.

The CDR3 nucleotides are TGTGCCAGCAGCCAATCGCCCGGACTATCCTACGAGCAGTACTTC. Protein product: CASSQSPGLSYEQYF. This chain joins TRBV16 and TRBJ2-7, with D possibly TRBD2 on 6 matching bases. Germline CDR1 and CDR2: KGHSY and FQNENV. The CDR3 is 15 residues long. V lost 0 bases and J lost 1, with 10 bases in between.